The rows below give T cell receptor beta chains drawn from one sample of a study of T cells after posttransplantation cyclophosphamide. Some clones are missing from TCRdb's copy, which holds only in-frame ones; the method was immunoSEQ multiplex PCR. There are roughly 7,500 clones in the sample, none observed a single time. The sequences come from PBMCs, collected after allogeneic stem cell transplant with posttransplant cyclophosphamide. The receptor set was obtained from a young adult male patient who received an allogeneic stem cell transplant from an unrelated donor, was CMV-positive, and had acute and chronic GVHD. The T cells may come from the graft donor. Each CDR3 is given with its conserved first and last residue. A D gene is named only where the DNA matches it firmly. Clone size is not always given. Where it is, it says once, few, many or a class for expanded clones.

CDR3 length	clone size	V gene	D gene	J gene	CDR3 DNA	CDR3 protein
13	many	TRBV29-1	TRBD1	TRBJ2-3	TGCAGCGTAGGGACAGGGGGGATAGATACGCAGTATTTT	CSVGTGGIDTQYF
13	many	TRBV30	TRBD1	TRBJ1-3	TGTGCCTGGGCCCGGGACAGGGTAGACACCATATATTTT	CAWARDRVDTIYF
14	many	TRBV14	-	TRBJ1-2	TGTGCCAGCAGCCAAGCGGGTCGGCACTATGGCTACACCTTC	CASSQAGRHYGYTF
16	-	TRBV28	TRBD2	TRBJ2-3	TGTGCCAGCAGTCAGCCTAGCGGGCTAAGCACAGATACGCAGTATTTT	CASSQPSGLSTDTQYF
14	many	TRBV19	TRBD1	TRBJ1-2	TGTGCCAGTAGTACAGAGGGGACAGGGTTCGGCTACACCTTC	CASSTEGTGFGYTF
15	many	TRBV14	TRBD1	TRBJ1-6	TGTGCCAGCAGCCAAGTAGGGGGCTTAAGGACACCCCTCCACTTT	CASSQVGGLRTPLHF
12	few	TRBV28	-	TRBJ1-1	TGTGCCAGCAGCCGCCTTGGAGCCGGGGCTTTCTTT	CASSRLGAGAFF
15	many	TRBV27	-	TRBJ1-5	TGTGCCAGCAGTTTCGAAGGGGTCTCCGGACAGCCCCAGCATTTT	CASSFEGVSGQPQHF
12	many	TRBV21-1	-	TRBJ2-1	TGTGCCAGCAGCGCAGGGGTGGATGAGCAGTTCTTC	CASSAGVDEQFF
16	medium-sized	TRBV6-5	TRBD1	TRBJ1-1	TGTGCCAGCAGTTATAGCGAGGGGGCGGGGAACACTGAAGCTTTCTTT	CASSYSEGAGNTEAFF
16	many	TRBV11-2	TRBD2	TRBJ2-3	TGTGCCAGCAGCTTCGGGACTAGCGGGGGAGGCGATACGCAGTATTTT	CASSFGTSGGGDTQYF
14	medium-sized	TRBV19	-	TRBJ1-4	TGTGCCAGTAGTATAGTCAACCAGAATGAAAAACTGTTTTTT	CASSIVNQNEKLFF
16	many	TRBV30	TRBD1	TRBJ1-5	TGTGCCTGGAGCCTAGGGGACAGAATTAGCAATCAGCCCCAGCATTTT	CAWSLGDRISNQPQHF
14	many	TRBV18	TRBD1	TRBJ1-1	TGTGCCAGCTCAACAACAGGGGGTAGCACTGAAGCTTTCTTT	CASSTTGGSTEAFF